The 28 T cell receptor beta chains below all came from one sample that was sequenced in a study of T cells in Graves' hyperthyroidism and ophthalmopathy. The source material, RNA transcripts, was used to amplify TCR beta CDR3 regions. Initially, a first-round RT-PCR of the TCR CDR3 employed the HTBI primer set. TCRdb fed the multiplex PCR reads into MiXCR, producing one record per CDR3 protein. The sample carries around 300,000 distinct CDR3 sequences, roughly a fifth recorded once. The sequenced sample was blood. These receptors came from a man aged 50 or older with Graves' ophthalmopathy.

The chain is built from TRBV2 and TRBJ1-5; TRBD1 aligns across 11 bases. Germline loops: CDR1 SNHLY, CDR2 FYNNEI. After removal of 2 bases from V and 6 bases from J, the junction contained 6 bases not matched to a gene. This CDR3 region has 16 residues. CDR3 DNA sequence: TGTGCCAGCAGTGAACGGGACAGGGGGTTTAGTCAGCCCCAGCATTTT. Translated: CASSERDRGFSQPQHF.

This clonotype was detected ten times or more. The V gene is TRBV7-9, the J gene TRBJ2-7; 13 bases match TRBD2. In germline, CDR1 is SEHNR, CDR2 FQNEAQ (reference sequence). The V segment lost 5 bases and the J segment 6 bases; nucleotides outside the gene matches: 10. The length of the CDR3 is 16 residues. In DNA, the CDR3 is TGTGCCAGCAGCCCCGGGACTAGCGGGGTCAAAGCCGAGCAGTACTTC. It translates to CASSPGTSGVKAEQYF.

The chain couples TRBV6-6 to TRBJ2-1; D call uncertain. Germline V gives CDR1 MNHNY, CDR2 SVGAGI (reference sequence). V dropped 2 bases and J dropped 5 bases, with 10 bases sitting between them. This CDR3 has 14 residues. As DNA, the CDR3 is TGTGCCAGCAGTTACGTTGGACGGGACAATGAGCAGTTCTTC. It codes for CASSYVGRDNEQFF.

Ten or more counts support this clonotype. This CDR3 reads CASSPVSAQVFTGELFF. In DNA form, the CDR3 reads TGTGCCAGCTCACCAGTGAGCGCTCAAGTCTTTACCGGGGAGCTGTTTTTT. V and J are TRBV18 and TRBJ2-2, with D uncertain. This CDR3 spans 17 amino acids. Germline V lookup: CDR1 KGHSH, CDR2 LQKENI. With 2 bases removed from V and 5 bases from J, the gap between germline ends came to 18 bases.

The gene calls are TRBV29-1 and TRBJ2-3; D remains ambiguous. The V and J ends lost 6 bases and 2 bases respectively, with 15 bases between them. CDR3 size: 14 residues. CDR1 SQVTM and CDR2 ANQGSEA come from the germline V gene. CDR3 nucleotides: TGCAGCGTGTCTACACCTATTCACACAGATACGCAGTATTTT. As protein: CSVSTPIHTDTQYF.

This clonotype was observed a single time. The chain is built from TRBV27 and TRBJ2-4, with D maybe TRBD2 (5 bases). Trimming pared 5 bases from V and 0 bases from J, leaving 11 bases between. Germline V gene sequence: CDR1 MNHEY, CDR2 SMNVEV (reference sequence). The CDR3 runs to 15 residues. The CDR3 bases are TGTGCCAGCAGTCCGAGGGTTGCAGCCAAAAACATTCAGTACTTC. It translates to CASSPRVAAKNIQYF.

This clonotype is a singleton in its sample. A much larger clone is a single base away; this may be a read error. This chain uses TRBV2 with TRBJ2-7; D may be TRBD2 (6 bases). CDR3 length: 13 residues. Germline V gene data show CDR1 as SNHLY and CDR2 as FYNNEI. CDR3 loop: CASTSAGGYGQYF. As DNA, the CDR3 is TGTGCCAGCACGAGCGCCGGAGGGTACGGGCAGTACTTC.

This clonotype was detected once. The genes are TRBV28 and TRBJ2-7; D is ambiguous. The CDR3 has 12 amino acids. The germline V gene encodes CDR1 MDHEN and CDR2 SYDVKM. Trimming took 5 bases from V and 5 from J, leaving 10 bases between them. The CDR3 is CASSTTSNEQYF. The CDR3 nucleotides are TGTGCCAGCAGTACTACCTCGAACGAGCAGTACTTC.

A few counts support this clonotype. The CDR3 protein is CASSLSASNNEQFF. For the CDR3, the DNA is TGTGCCAGCAGCTTAAGCGCTAGCAACAATGAGCAGTTCTTC. The chain uses TRBV7-9 and TRBJ2-1, with a possible D match to TRBD2 (5 bases). CDR3 length: 14 residues. Trimming removed 2 bases from V and 5 bases from J, with 10 bases in between. Germline values: CDR1 SEHNR, CDR2 FQNEAQ (reference sequence).

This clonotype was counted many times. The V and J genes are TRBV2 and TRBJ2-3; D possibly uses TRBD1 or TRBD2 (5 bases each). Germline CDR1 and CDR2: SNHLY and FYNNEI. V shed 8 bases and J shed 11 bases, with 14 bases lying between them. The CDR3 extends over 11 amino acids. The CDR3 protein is CASAGRGGQYF. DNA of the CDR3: TGTGCCAGCGCAGGACGGGGCGGGCAGTATTTT.

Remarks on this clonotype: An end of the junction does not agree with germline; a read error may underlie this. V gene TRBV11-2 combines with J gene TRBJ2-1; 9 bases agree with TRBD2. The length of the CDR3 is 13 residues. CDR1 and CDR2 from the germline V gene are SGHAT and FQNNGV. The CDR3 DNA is TGTGCCAGCAGCTTAGATCGAGCGGGAGGCTCGATCTTC. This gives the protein CASSLDRAGGSIF.

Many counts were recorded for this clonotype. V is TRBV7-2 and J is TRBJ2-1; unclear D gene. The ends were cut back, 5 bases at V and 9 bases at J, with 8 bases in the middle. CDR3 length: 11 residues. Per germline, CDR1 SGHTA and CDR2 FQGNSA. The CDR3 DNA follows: TGTGCCAGCAGCCCCGAAAGTGAGCAGTTCTTC. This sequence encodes CASSPESEQFF.

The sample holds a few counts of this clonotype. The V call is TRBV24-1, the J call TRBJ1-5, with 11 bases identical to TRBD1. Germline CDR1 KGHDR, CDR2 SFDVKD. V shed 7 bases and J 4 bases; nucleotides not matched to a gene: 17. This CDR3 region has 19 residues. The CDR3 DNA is TGTGCCACCAGCCCCCGGGACAGGGGGATTTTCGGGGGTAATCAGCCCCAGCATTTT. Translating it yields CATSPRDRGIFGGNQPQHF.

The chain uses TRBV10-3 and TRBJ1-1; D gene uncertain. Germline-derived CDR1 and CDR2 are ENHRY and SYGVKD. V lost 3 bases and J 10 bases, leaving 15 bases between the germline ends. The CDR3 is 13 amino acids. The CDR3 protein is CAISDVSGTRAFF. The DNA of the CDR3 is TGTGCCATCAGTGATGTATCGGGTACAAGAGCTTTCTTT.

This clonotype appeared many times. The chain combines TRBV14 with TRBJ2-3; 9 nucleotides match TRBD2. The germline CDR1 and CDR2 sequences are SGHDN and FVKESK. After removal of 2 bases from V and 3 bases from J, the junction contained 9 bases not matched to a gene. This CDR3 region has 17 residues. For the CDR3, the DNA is TGTGCCAGCAGCCAAAGACATAGCGGGAGCCATACAGATACGCAGTATTTT. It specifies CASSQRHSGSHTDTQYF.

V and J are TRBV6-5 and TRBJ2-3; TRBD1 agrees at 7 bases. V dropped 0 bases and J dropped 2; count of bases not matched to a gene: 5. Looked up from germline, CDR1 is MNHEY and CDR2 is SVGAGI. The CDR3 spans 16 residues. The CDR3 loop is CASSYSGGTHTDTQYF. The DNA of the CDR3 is TGTGCCAGCAGTTACTCAGGGGGCACACACACAGATACGCAGTATTTT.

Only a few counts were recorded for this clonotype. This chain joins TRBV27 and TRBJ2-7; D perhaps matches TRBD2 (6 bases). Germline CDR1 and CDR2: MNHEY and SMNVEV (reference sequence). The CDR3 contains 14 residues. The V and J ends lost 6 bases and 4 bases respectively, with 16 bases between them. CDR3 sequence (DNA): TGTGCCAGCAGCCCGGTTAGCGGCACATACGAGCAGTACTTC. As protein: CASSPVSGTYEQYF.

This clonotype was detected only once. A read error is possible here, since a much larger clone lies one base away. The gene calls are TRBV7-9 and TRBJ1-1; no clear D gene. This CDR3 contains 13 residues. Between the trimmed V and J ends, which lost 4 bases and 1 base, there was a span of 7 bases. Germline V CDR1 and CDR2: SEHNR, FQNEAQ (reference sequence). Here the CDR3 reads CASSSEPNTEAFF. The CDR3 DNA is TGTGCCAGCAGCTCCGAACCGAACACTGAAGCTTTCTTT.

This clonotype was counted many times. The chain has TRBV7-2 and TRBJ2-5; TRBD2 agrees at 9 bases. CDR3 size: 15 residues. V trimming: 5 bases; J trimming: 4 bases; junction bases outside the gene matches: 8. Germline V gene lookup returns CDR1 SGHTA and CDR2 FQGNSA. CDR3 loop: CASSVGLAGLETQYF. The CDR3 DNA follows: TGTGCCAGCAGCGTGGGGCTAGCGGGATTAGAGACCCAGTACTTC. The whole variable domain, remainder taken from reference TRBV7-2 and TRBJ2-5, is GAGVSQSPSNKVTEKGKDVELRCDPISGHTALYWYRQSLGQGLEFLIYFQGNSAPDKSGLPSDRFSAERTGGSVSTLTIQRTQQEDSAVYLCASSVGLAGLETQYFGPGTRLLVL.

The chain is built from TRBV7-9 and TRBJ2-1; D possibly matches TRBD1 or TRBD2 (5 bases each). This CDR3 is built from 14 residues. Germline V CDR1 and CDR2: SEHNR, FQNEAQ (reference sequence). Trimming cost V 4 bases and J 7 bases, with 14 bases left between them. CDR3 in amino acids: CASSSRDGMNEQFF. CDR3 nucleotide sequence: TGTGCCAGCAGCTCTCGGGACGGAATGAATGAGCAGTTCTTC.

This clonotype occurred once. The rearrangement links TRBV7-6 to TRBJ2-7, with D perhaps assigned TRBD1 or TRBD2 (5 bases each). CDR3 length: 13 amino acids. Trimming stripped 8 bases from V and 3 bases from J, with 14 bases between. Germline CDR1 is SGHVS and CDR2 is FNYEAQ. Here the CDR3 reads CASGPGPNYEQYF. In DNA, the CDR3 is TGTGCCAGCGGTCCGGGACCAAACTACGAGCAGTACTTC.

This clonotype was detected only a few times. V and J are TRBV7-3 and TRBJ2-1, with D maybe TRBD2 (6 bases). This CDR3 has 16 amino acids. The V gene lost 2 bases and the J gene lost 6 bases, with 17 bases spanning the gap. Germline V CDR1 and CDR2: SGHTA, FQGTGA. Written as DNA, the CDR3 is TGTGCCAGCAGCTTACCCCGACTAGAGGGGCCCAATGAGCAGTTCTTC. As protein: CASSLPRLEGPNEQFF.

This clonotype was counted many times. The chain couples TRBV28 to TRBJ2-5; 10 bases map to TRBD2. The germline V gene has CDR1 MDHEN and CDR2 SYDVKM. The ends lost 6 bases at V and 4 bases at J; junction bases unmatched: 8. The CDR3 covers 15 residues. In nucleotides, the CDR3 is TGTGCCAGCAGCCAGACTCTAGCGGGGGCAGAGACCCAGTACTTC. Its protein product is CASSQTLAGAETQYF.

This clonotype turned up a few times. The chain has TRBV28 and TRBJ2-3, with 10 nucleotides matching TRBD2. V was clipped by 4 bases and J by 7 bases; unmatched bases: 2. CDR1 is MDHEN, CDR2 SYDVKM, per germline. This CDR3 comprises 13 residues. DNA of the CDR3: TGTGCCAGCAGTTCACTAGCGGGAAATACGCAGTATTTT. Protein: CASSSLAGNTQYF. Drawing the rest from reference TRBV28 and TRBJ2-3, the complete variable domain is DVKVTQSSRYLVKRTGEKVFLECVQDMDHENMFWYRQDPGLGLRLIYFSYDVKMKEKGDIPEGYSVSREKKERFSLILESASTNQTSMYLCASSSLAGNTQYFGPGTRLTVL.

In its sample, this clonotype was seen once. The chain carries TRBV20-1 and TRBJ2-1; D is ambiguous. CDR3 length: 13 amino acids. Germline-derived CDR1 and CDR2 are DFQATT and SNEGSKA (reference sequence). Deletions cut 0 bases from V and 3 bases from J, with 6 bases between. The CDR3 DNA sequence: TGCAGTGCTAGAGATGGCTACTACAATGAGCAGTTCTTC. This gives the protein CSARDGYYNEQFF.

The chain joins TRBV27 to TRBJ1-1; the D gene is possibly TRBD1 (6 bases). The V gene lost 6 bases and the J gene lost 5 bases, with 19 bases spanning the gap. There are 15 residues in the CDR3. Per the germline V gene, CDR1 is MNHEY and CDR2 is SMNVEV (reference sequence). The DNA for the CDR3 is TGTGCCAGCAGCCCCCGGGGGGCCCCGAGGACTGAAGCTTTCTTT. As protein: CASSPRGAPRTEAFF.

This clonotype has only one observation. CDR3 nucleotides: TGTGCCATCAGTGGACTAGCGGGAGGGGAAGAGACCCAGTACTTC. The encoded protein is CAISGLAGGEETQYF. The rearrangement joins TRBV10-3 to TRBJ2-5; 14 nucleotides align to TRBD2. This CDR3 is 15 amino acids long. The trim removed 4 bases at V and 3 bases at J, leaving 1 base unmatched. The germline gives CDR1 ENHRY, CDR2 SYGVKD.

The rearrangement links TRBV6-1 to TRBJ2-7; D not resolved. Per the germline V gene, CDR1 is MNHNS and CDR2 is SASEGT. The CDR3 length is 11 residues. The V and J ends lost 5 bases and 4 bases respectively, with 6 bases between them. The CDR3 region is CASSHLYEQYF. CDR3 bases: TGTGCCAGCAGTCATCTTTACGAGCAGTACTTC.